This T cell receptor beta chain was identified in a study of early T cells in non-severe SARS-CoV-2 infection. This clonotype showed up many times. The library protocol tagged individual cDNA molecules with unique molecular identifiers. TCRdb recomputed calls from the 5' RACE reads with MiXCR, one row per CDR3 protein. The table has tens of thousands of distinct CDR3 sequences, 12% seen once. Germline lookup yields CDR1 SEHNR and CDR2 FQNEAQ (reference sequence). The V and J ends lost 1 base and 7 bases respectively, with 8 bases between them. The length of the CDR3 is 13 residues. V is TRBV7-9 and J is TRBJ1-5, with D perhaps TRBD1 (5 bases). The sequenced sample consisted of whole blood. The origin of this receptor is an adult who was a healthcare worker with PCR-confirmed SARS-CoV-2 infection or an uninfected control (not recorded which). CDR3 in DNA: TGTGCCAGCAGCTTAGGGGGGTCCCAGCCCCAGCATTTT. Translation: CASSLGGSQPQHF.